This is a list of T cell receptor beta chains from one sample in a study of cytotoxic CD8 clonotypes in ibrutinib-treated CLL. Produced via immunoSEQ multiplex PCR; TCRdb's table is partial and in-frame only. The sample holds tens of thousands of clones, roughly 49% seen once. Source: PBMCs, taken before ibrutinib treatment. Receptors were obtained from a human donor with chronic lymphocytic leukemia. Each CDR3 is given with its conserved first and last residue. The D gene is left open where the match is weak. A row's size may be missing; if present it is once, few, many or a size class.

v_call	cdr3_length	j_call	clone_size	d_call	cdr3_nt	cdr3_aa
TRBV30	15	TRBJ1-5	once	-	TGTGCCTGGAGTGCCCGGGGAGGAAGCAATCAGCCCCAGCATTTT	CAWSARGGSNQPQHF
TRBV7-8	16	TRBJ1-2	few	TRBD1	TGTGCCAGCACCCCCTCTGGGACAGTCGGGAACTATGGCTACACCTTC	CASTPSGTVGNYGYTF
TRBV6-6	14	TRBJ1-4	-	TRBD1	TGTGCCAGCAGTGAGGGACAGCTTAATGAAAAACTGTTTTTT	CASSEGQLNEKLFF
TRBV5-1	15	TRBJ2-5	few	TRBD2	TGCGCCAGCAGCTTAGCGGGGGGACTTCAAGAGACCCAGTACTTC	CASSLAGGLQETQYF
TRBV6-5	13	TRBJ2-7	-	-	TGTGCCAGCAGCCGGGACAAGACCTACGAGCAGTACTTC	CASSRDKTYEQYF
TRBV27	17	TRBJ2-1	once	-	TGTGCCAGCAGTTTCGGTTCGGACAGAAACTCCTACAATGAGCAGTTCTTC	CASSFGSDRNSYNEQFF
TRBV29-1	13	TRBJ2-6	few	-	TGCAGCGTTGTTCCCTCTGGGGCCAACGTCCTGACTTTC	CSVVPSGANVLTF
TRBV5-6	14	TRBJ1-2	-	-	TGTGCCAGCAGCTTGACAGCCCCAAACTATGGCTACACCTTC	CASSLTAPNYGYTF
TRBV23-1	11	TRBJ2-7	-	-	TGCGCCAGCAAGGTCAGCTACGAGCAGTACTTC	CASKVSYEQYF
TRBV27	17	TRBJ2-2	-	TRBD2	TGTGCCAGCAGTTCCCCCGGGACTAGCTGGGGCGCCGGGGAGCTGTTTTTT	CASSSPGTSWGAGELFF
TRBV7-6	15	TRBJ2-3	-	TRBD2	TGTGCCAGCAGCTTGGCGGGCTCTAGCGGAGATACGCAGTATTTT	CASSLAGSSGDTQYF
TRBV6-6	15	TRBJ1-5	-	-	TGTGCCAGCAGTTACTGGCAGACCAAGGTTCAGCCCCAGCATTTT	CASSYWQTKVQPQHF
TRBV6-1	12	TRBJ2-3	-	-	TGTGCCACCTTGGGGGGCACAGATACGCAGTATTTT	CATLGGTDTQYF
TRBV30	13	TRBJ1-6	-	-	TGTGCCTGGGACAAGTCGTCTAATTCACCCCTCCACTTT	CAWDKSSNSPLHF
TRBV11-2	15	TRBJ2-5	-	TRBD2	TGTGCCAGCAGCTTGGGACTATCTGAACAAGAGACCCAGTACTTC	CASSLGLSEQETQYF
TRBV7-7	15	TRBJ2-1	-	-	TGTGCTAGCAGCCTTAACCCAAGCCCCTACAATGAGCAGTTCTTC	CASSLNPSPYNEQFF
TRBV14	17	TRBJ1-2	few	-	TGTGCCAGCAGCCAAGATGCTGGAGGCGGGTATGTCTATGGCTACACCTTC	CASSQDAGGGYVYGYTF
TRBV4-1	15	TRBJ1-2	few	-	TGCGCCAGCAGCCAAGATCGGCGGGACCCCTATGGCTACACCTTC	CASSQDRRDPYGYTF
TRBV5-5	14	TRBJ1-3	-	-	TGTGCCAGCAGCTTGGTGGCATCTGGAAACACCATATATTTT	CASSLVASGNTIYF
TRBV5-1	13	TRBJ1-5	-	-	TGCGCCAGCAGCCTAGAGGCGGGGCAGCCCCAGCATTTT	CASSLEAGQPQHF
TRBV10-2	17	TRBJ1-6	few	-	TGCGCCAGCAGTGAGGCGGACTCTAGCTCCTATAATTCACCCCTCCACTTT	CASSEADSSSYNSPLHF
TRBV6-5	11	TRBJ1-6	-	-	TGTGCCAGCAGGGTCAATTCACCCCTCCACTTT	CASRVNSPLHF
TRBV7-9	18	TRBJ1-6	-	-	TGTGCCAGCAGCTTATTAGCTCAAAGGGGGAAGGGAAATTCACCCCTCCACTTT	CASSLLAQRGKGNSPLHF
TRBV7-3	14	TRBJ2-1	few	-	TGTGCCAGCAGCTTAGTGGCAGATCACAATGAGCAGTTCTTC	CASSLVADHNEQFF
TRBV9	16	TRBJ2-1	-	-	TGTGCCAGCAGCGTAACCGGGGGACCCAGCTACAATGAGCAGTTCTTC	CASSVTGGPSYNEQFF
TRBV6-1	11	TRBJ2-7	-	-	TGTGCCAGCGACCAATTCTACGAGCAGTACTTC	CASDQFYEQYF
TRBV6-1	15	TRBJ1-5	-	-	TGTGCCAGCAGTGAGTTTCAGGTGACCGGGCAGCCCCAGCATTTT	CASSEFQVTGQPQHF
TRBV11-3	14	TRBJ1-1	-	TRBD1	TGTGCCAGCAGCTCTGGACAGGCTGTTTCTGAAGCTTTCTTT	CASSSGQAVSEAFF